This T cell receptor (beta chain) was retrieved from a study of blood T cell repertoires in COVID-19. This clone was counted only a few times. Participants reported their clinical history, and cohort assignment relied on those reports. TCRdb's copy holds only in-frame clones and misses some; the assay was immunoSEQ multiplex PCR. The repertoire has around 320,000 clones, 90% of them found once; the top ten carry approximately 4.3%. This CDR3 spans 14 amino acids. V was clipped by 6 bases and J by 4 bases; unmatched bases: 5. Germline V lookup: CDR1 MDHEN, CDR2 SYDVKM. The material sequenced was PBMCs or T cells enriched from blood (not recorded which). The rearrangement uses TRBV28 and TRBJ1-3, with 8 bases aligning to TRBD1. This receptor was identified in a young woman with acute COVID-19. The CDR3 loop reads CASRRQGRGNTIYF. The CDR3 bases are TGTGCCAGCAGAAGACAGGGGAGGGGAAACACCATATATTTT.